The 9 T cell receptor beta chains below all came from one sample that was sequenced in a study of shared clonotypes between healthy human individuals. Measured with immunoSEQ multiplex PCR; TCRdb has only the in-frame clones, and not every one. The sample yields millions of clones, just over 90% seen once. Sequencing was carried out using naive CD4+ T cells from PBMCs. Subset of the sample: CD45RA+ positively selected. These receptors were taken from a man between 18 and 29 years old in good health. Some clones in this sample may be carry-over from other donors' samples.

This CDR3 is CASSLLEASGVYEQYF. CDR3 coding DNA: TGTGCCAGCAGCTTATTAGAGGCTAGCGGGGTATACGAGCAGTACTTC. This chain uses TRBV7-6 with TRBJ2-7, with 9 bases matching TRBD2. V lost 2 bases, J lost 4 bases, and 9 bases stayed unmatched. The CDR3 contains 16 residues. CDR1 is SGHVS and CDR2 is FNYEAQ in the germline V gene.

The chain employs TRBV7-8 and TRBJ2-1; D may be TRBD2 (5 bases). CDR3 length: 12 amino acids. CDR1 is SGHVS and CDR2 is FQNEAQ in the germline V gene. Trimming took 11 bases from V and 5 from J, leaving 13 bases between them. For the CDR3, the DNA is TGTGCCTGCGGGCAGTCCCACAATGAGCAGTTCTTC. Translation gives CACGQSHNEQFF. The whole variable domain, remainder taken from reference TRBV7-8 and TRBJ2-1, is GAGVSQSPRYKVAKRGQDVALRCDPISGHVSLFWYQQALGQGPEFLTYFQNEAQLDKSGLPSDRFFAERPEGSVSTLKIQRTQQEDSAVYLCACGQSHNEQFFGPGTRLTVL.

In its sample, this clone was seen once. The chain carries TRBV28 and TRBJ1-5, with 9 positions matching TRBD1. This CDR3 has 18 residues. J gave up 1 base and V 4 bases, and 11 bases lay outside the gene matches. From germline, CDR1 is MDHEN and CDR2 SYDVKM. The CDR3 loop is CASSSYRDREASNQPQHF. For the CDR3, the DNA is TGTGCCAGCAGTTCATACCGGGACAGGGAAGCGAGCAATCAGCCCCAGCATTTT.

J is TRBJ1-1 and V is TRBV5-1, with TRBD1 matching 9 bases. The germline gives CDR1 SGHRS, CDR2 YFSETQ. V was pared by 4 bases and J by 1 base, with 2 bases of the junction left unmatched. The CDR3 loop spans 14 amino acids. The CDR3 nucleotides read TGCGCCAGCAGCAAGGACAGGGGGAACACTGAAGCTTTCTTT. This codes for CASSKDRGNTEAFF.

The chain joins TRBV28 to TRBJ1-5, with TRBD1 matching over 9 bases. Germline assignment: CDR1 MDHEN and CDR2 SYDVKM. V was pared by 7 bases and J by 6 bases, with 10 bases of the junction left unmatched. The CDR3 totals 15 residues. CDR3 nucleotide sequence: TGTGCCAGCACCTACGGGACAGGGTTAGGTCAGCCCCAGCATTTT. Its protein is CASTYGTGLGQPQHF.

Worth noting for this clone: The sample has other DNA sequences that encode this CDR3 too. The chain couples TRBV10-3 to TRBJ2-7, with D perhaps assigned TRBD1 or TRBD2 (5 bases each). With 3 bases removed from V and 7 bases from J, the gap between germline ends came to 13 bases. The CDR3 has 13 residues. Germline V CDR1 and CDR2: ENHRY, SYGVKD. The DNA for the CDR3 is TGTGCCATCAGTGAAACGGGGTCAGGGGAGCAGTACTTC. Translating it yields CAISETGSGEQYF.

V gene TRBV28 combines with J gene TRBJ1-5, with D maybe TRBD1 (5 bases). CDR3 length equals 16 residues. The V gene lost 3 bases and the J gene lost 4 bases, with 16 bases spanning the gap. CDR1 and CDR2 from the germline V gene are MDHEN and SYDVKM. The CDR3 is CASSLLVAGRNQPQHF. DNA for the CDR3: TGTGCCAGCAGTTTGCTTGTTGCAGGGAGAAATCAGCCCCAGCATTTT.

The genes are TRBV9 and TRBJ1-1; 8 bases align to TRBD1. The V gene's germline CDR1 is SGDLS and CDR2 YYNGEE. CDR3 length: 17 residues. V lost 4 bases and J lost 8; bases outside the gene matches: 19. The CDR3 DNA sequence: TGTGCCAGCAGCTCAGGACAGGGCCCTAACTTGGCCCCCGAAGCTTTCTTT. Residues: CASSSGQGPNLAPEAFF.

The CDR3 nucleotides are TGTGCCATCAGTGAGTCCCTAGCCATGGATACGCAGTATTTT. It yields the protein CAISESLAMDTQYF. The chain links TRBV10-3 to TRBJ2-3; D is possibly TRBD2 (5 bases). Trimming took 0 bases from V and 6 from J, leaving 10 bases between them. Germline V gene data show CDR1 as ENHRY and CDR2 as SYGVKD. The CDR3 is 14 residues long.